Shown below are 7 T cell receptor beta chains from a single sample sequenced in a study of shared clonotypes between healthy human individuals (dated by TCRdb to the early 2020s). Receptor amplification or capture employed the immunoSEQ multiplex PCR assay. TCRdb re-hosts the immuneACCESS table, in-frame sequences only. Its copies lack some clones; in the studies checked, an unresolved V gene accounts for under half of them, and the cause for the rest is not known. This sample holds around 500,000 clones; about 76% were observed only once. The ten largest account for around 14% of the sample. Sequencing input: PBMCs. The receptors come from a woman in her thirties or forties in good health. Some clones in this sample may be carry-over from other donors' samples.

Remarks on this clone: This may stem from a read error, because a much larger clone lies one nucleotide away. This chain connects TRBV23-1 to TRBJ2-6; 7 nucleotides line up with TRBD1. TRBV23-1 is filed as an ORF, its function uncertain. The CDR3 sequence is 16 residues long. The CDR3 region is CASSPARGRGADVLTF. CDR3 nucleotides: TGCGCCAGCAGCCCTGCTAGGGGGCGTGGGGCCGACGTCCTGACTTTC.

The genes are TRBV29-1 and TRBJ1-1; D not resolved. CDR3 length equals 12 residues. Deletions cut 6 bases from V and 3 bases from J, with 11 bases between. Germline V gene lookup returns CDR1 SQVTM and CDR2 ANQGSEA. The CDR3 is CSVRIEDTEAFF. CDR3 nucleotide sequence: TGCAGCGTCAGGATCGAGGACACTGAAGCTTTCTTT.

Comments on this clone: Other nucleotide sequences from this sample produce the same CDR3. The V and J genes are TRBV7-3 and TRBJ2-1; D possibly matches TRBD1 or TRBD2 (5 bases each). With 5 bases removed from V and 0 bases from J, the gap between germline ends came to 11 bases. Looked up from germline, CDR1 is SGHTA and CDR2 is FQGTGA. The CDR3 runs to 15 residues. The CDR3 region is CASSPRGSSYNEQFF. The CDR3 coding sequence is TGTGCCAGCAGCCCCCGGGGCAGCTCCTACAATGAGCAGTTCTTC.

The V gene is TRBV10-3, the J gene TRBJ2-3, with 8 bases identical to TRBD2. From germline, CDR1 is ENHRY and CDR2 SYGVKD. CDR3 length: 14 amino acids. J lost 7 bases, V lost 10 bases, and 13 bases had no gene match. The CDR3 nucleotides read TGTGCCAGCAATACCGGGACTAGGACATATACGCAGTATTTT. Amino acid sequence: CASNTGTRTYTQYF.

This chain uses TRBV28 with TRBJ2-3, with TRBD2 matching 8 bases. Germline V gene lookup returns CDR1 MDHEN and CDR2 SYDVKM. The CDR3 loop spans 16 amino acids. V was pared by 4 bases and J by 0 bases, with 6 bases of the junction left unmatched. The DNA of the CDR3 is TGTGCCAGCAGTTCACCCGGGAGGGCTAGCACAGATACGCAGTATTTT. As protein: CASSSPGRASTDTQYF.

This clone was counted between two and nine times. This chain uses TRBV11-2 with TRBJ1-3; tentative D call: TRBD1 (5 bases). This CDR3 has 18 amino acids. Per germline, CDR1 SGHAT and CDR2 FQNNGV. V lost 1 base to trimming and J lost 0 bases, with 16 bases between them. The CDR3: CASSLAPLVGVSGNTIYF. Written as DNA, the CDR3 is TGTGCCAGCAGCTTAGCTCCCCTTGTGGGGGTCTCTGGAAACACCATATATTTT.

V usage is TRBV6-5 and J usage is TRBJ2-2; maybe TRBD1 (6 bases). The CDR3 totals 15 residues. V shed 6 bases and J shed 2 bases, with 13 bases lying between them. CDR1 is MNHEY, CDR2 SVGAGI, per germline. CDR3 sequence reads: CASRIQGVNTGELFF. In DNA, the CDR3 is TGTGCCAGCAGGATACAGGGCGTAAACACCGGGGAGCTGTTTTTT.